This TCR beta chain was observed in a study of human T cells and chemical hapten exposure. Broader study findings: PT1 expanded TCR counts correlated positively with patch test score.

V lost 0 bases to trimming and J lost 2 bases; unmatched junction nucleotides: 4. CDR3 size: 17 residues. Germline-derived CDR1 and CDR2 are LGHNA and YSLEER. As originally analysed: A per-sample median of roughly 100,000 TCRs was observed, with a range of roughly 20,000 to 690,600. MiXCR was run by TCRdb on the RACE reads, yielding one entry per CDR3 protein. These V and J calls derive from TCRdb rather than the authors' analysis. The table includes some 43,000 distinct CDR3 sequences, over 3.5% detected once. This clonotype was picked up many times. The antigen remains unidentified. Time point described: patch test 1, 2 weeks after DPC sensitization. Treatment here: therapeutic diphenylcyclopropenone sensitization with weekly scalp DPC. Extraction of total RNA was performed on unfractionated whole blood.

The rearrangement joins TRBV4-3 to TRBJ2-1; 10 bases are a match to TRBD2. Specimen: whole blood, collected in connection with sensitization to the hapten diphenylcyclopropenone (DPC). This receptor was obtained from a man in his fifties with alopecia areata. Some clones in this sample may be carry-over from other donors' samples. CDR3: CASSQDWTSGTYNEQFF. The CDR3 DNA sequence: TGCGCCAGCAGCCAAGATTGGACTAGCGGAACCTACAATGAGCAGTTCTTC.